This TCR beta chain is drawn from a study of shared clonotypes between healthy human individuals. The table lists this clone with a count of one. Its antigen is unidentified. The CDR3 loop spans 15 amino acids. Germline-derived CDR1 and CDR2 are MNHNS and SASEGT. Unmatched junction bases numbered 9, after V lost 4 bases and J lost 7 bases. Study-wide results and caveats: Generation probabilities of non-shared clonotypes were lower (relative to those shared by all four donors). Generally, naive subsets (rather than memory subsets) showed larger estimated richness.

Libraries were prepared by immunoSEQ multiplex PCR; TCRdb keeps only in-frame clonotypes and omits some of them. Of some 1.4 million clones in the sample, about 96% were seen once. This TCR derives from a man younger than 40 in good health. What was sequenced was naive CD4+ T cells sorted from blood. Subset: CD45RA+ positively selected. The rearrangement links TRBV6-1 to TRBJ1-2, with 10 nucleotides matching TRBD1. The DNA for the CDR3 is TGTGCCAGCAGTGTAGACAGGGGGCAAGATCGTGGCTACACCTTC. Translating gives CASSVDRGQDRGYTF.